The 2 T cell receptor beta chains given below trace back to one sample, sequenced in a study of T-cell reconstitution after alpha-beta-depleted transplantation in children. Unique molecular identifiers were built into the TCRbeta library. MiXCR, applied by TCRdb to the PCR reads, yields one record per CDR3 protein. The sample has some 120,000 distinct CDR3 sequences, 9.7% seen once. The sequenced sample was PBMCs, mostly from graft donor cells, obtained 180 days after TCRalphabeta/CD19-depleted stem cell transplant. These receptors came from a girl younger than two who had a stem cell transplant for combined immunodeficiency, so the T cells may come from the graft donor.

The rearrangement links TRBV27 to TRBJ2-3; 8 bases match TRBD2. With 1 base clipped from V and 0 bases from J, the junction kept 6 bases outside the gene matches. The CDR3 sequence is 17 residues long. Germline CDR1 is MNHEY and CDR2 is SMNVEV (reference sequence). The CDR3 is CASSLLGTRLSTDTQYF. For the CDR3, the DNA is TGTGCCAGCAGTTTATTAGGGACTAGACTTAGCACAGATACGCAGTATTTT.

This clonotype appeared a few times. The chain is built from TRBV20-1 and TRBJ2-1; 12 nucleotides match TRBD2. The CDR3 totals 16 residues. The J segment lost 4 bases and the V segment lost 1 base, leaving 5 bases of the junction unmatched. Germline-derived CDR1 and CDR2 are DFQATT and SNEGSKA (reference sequence). CDR3 bases: TGCAGTGCTAGAGGGCCGACTAGCGGGAGATACAATGAGCAGTTCTTC. It encodes CSARGPTSGRYNEQFF.